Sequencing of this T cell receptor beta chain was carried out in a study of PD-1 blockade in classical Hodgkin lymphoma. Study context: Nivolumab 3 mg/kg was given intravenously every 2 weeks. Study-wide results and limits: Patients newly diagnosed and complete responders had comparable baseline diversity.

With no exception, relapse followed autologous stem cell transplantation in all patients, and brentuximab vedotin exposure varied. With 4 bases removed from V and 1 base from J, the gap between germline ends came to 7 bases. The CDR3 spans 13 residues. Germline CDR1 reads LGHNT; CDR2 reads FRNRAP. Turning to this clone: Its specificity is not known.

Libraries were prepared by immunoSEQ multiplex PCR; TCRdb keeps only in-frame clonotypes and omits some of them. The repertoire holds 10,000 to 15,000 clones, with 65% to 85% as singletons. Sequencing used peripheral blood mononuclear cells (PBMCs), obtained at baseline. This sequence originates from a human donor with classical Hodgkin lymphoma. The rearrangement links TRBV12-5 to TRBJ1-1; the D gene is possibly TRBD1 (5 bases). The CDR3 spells CASGSGTNTEAFF. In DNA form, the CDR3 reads TGTGCTAGTGGTTCCGGGACGAACACTGAAGCTTTCTTT.